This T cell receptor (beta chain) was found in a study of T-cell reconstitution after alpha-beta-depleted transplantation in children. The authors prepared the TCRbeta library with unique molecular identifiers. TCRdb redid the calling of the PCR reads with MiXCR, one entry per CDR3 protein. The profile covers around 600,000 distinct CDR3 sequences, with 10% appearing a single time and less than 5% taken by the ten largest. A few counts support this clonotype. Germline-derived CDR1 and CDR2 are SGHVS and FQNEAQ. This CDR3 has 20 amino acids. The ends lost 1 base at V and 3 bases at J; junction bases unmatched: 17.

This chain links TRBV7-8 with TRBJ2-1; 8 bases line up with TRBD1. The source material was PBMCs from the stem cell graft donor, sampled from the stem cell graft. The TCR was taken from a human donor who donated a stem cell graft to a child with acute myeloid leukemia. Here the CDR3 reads CASSLVGAGGHQGYYNEQFF. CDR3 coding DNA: TGTGCCAGCAGCTTAGTAGGGGCAGGGGGCCATCAGGGGTACTACAATGAGCAGTTCTTC.